The clone carrying this T cell receptor beta chain has at least ten counts. This sample was included in a study of identical twins. Each CDR3 protein gets one entry after TCRdb re-called the 5' RACE reads with MiXCR. The sample lists approximately 150,000 distinct CDR3 sequences, under 4.5% occurring once. The TCR comes from a man aged 18 to 35 in good health. Material: memory T cells sorted from blood.

The CDR3, as DNA: TGTGCCAGCAGACCGATGGGACAGGGGGCGTCGAACACCGGGGAGCTGTTTTTT. Protein sequence: CASRPMGQGASNTGELFF. The genes are TRBV7-3 and TRBJ2-2; 12 bases agree with TRBD1. J lost 0 bases, V lost 6 bases, and 8 bases had no gene match. The V gene's germline CDR1 is SGHTA and CDR2 FQGTGA. The CDR3 is 18 residues long.